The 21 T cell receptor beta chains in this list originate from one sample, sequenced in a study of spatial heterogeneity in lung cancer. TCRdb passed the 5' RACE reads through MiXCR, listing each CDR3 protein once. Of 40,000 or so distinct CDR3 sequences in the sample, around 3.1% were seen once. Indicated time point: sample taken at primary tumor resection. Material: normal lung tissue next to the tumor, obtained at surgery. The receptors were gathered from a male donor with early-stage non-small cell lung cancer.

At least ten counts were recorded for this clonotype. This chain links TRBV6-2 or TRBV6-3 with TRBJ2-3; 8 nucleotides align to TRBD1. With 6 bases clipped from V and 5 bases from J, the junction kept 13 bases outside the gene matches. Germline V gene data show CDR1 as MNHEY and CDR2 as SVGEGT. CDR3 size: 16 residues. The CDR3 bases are TGTGCCAGCAGGGATGCTGGAGGGACAGGAGGAGATACGCAGTATTTT. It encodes CASRDAGGTGGDTQYF.

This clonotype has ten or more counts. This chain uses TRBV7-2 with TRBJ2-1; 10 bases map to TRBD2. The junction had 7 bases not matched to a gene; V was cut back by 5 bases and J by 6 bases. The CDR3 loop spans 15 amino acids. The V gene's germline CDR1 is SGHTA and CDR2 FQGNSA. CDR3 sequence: CASSPTSGRLNEQFF. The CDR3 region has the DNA TGTGCCAGCAGCCCGACTAGCGGGCGCCTCAATGAGCAGTTCTTC.

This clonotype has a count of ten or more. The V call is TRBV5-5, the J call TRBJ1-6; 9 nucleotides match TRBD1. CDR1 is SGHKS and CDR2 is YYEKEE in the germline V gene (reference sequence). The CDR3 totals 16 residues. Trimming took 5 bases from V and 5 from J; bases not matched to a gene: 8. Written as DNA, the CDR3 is TGTGCCAGCAGATCGCCGGGACAGGGAAATAATTCACCCCTCCACTTT. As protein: CASRSPGQGNNSPLHF.

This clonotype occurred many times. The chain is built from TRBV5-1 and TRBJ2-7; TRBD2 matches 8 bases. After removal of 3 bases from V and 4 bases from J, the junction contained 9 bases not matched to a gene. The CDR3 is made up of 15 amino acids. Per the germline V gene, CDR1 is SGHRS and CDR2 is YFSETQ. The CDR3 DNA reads TGCGCCAGCAGCTATAATTTAGCGGGAACTTACGAGCAGTACTTC. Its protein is CASSYNLAGTYEQYF.

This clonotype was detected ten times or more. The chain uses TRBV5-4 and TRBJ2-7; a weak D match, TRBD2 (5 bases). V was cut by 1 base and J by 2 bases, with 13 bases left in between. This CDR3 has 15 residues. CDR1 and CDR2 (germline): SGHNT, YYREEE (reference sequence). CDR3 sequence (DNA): TGTGCCAGCAGCTTGAGTGTAGGACTGGCCTACGAGCAGTACTTC. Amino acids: CASSLSVGLAYEQYF.

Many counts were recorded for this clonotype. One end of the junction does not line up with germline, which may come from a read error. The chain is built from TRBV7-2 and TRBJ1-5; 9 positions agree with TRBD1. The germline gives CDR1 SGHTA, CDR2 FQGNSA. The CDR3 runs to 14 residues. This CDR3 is CASSLGQGYQPQRF. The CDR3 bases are TGTGCCAGCAGCCTGGGACAGGGTTATCAGCCCCAGCGTTTT.

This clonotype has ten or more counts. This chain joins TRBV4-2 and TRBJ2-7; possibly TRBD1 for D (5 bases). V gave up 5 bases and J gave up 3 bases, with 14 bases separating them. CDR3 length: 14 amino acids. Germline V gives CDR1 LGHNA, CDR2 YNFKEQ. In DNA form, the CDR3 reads TGTGCCAGCAGCGATGGCTTGGGGCACTACGAGCAGTACTTC. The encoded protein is CASSDGLGHYEQYF.

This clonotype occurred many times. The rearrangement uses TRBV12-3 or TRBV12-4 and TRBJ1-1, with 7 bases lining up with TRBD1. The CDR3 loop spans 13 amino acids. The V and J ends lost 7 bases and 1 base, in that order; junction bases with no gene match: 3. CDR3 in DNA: TGTGCCAGCATTCGACAGGGGAACACTGAAGCTTTCTTT. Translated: CASIRQGNTEAFF.

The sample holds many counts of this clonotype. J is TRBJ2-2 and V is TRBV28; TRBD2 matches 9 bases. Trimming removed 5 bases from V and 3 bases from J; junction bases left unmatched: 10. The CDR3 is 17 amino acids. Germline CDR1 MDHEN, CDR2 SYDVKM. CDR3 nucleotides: TGTGCCAGCAGTCTAACCGTAGCGGGGGAGCACACCGGGGAGCTGTTTTTT. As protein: CASSLTVAGEHTGELFF.

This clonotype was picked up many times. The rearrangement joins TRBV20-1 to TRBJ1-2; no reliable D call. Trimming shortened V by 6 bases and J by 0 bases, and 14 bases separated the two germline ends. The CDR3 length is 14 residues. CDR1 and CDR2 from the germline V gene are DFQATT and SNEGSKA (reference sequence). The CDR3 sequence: CSATAGNTNYGYTF. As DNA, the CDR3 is TGCAGTGCAACGGCGGGCAACACTAACTATGGCTACACCTTC.

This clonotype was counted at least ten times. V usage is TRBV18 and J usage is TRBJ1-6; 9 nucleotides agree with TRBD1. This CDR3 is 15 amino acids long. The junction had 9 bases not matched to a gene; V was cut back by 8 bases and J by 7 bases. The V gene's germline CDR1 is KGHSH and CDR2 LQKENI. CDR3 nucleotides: TGTGCCAGCGCGCCACGGGACAGGGAGAATTCACCCCTCCACTTT. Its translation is CASAPRDRENSPLHF.

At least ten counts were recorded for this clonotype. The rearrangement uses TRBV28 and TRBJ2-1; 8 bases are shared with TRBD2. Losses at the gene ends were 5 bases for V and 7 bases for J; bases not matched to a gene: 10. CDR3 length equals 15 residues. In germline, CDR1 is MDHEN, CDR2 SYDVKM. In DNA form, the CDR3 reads TGTGCCAGCAGTCGGAGCGCGGGACTAGTAAATGAGCAGTTCTTC. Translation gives CASSRSAGLVNEQFF.

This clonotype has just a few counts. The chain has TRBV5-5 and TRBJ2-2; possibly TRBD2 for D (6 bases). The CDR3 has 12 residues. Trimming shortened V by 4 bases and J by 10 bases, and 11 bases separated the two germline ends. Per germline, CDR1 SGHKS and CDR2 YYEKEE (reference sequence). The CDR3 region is CASSQAGLELFF. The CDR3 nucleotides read TGTGCCAGCAGCCAGGCGGGATTGGAGCTGTTTTTT.

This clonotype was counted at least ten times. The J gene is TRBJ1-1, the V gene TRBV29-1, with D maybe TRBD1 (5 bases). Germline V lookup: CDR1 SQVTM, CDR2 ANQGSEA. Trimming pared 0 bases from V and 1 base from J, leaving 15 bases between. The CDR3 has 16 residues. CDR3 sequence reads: CSVEDRLGPQNTEAFF. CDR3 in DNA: TGCAGCGTTGAAGATCGATTGGGACCCCAGAACACTGAAGCTTTCTTT.

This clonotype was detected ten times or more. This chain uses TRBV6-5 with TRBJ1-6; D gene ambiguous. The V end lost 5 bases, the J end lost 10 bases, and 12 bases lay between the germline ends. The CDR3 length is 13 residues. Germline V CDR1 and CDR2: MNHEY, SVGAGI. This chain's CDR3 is CASSPLTQSPLHF. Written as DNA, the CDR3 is TGTGCCAGCAGTCCCCTGACCCAATCACCCCTCCACTTT.

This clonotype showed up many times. The CDR3 DNA is TGCGCCAGTGCGACTAGCGGGAGTAACGGGGAGCTGTTTTTT. It encodes CASATSGSNGELFF. The rearrangement links TRBV10-1 to TRBJ2-2, with 12 nucleotides matching TRBD2. The CDR3 consists of 14 residues. Germline lookup yields CDR1 WNHNN and CDR2 SYGVQD (reference sequence). V lost 9 bases to trimming and J lost 7 bases; unmatched junction nucleotides: 6.

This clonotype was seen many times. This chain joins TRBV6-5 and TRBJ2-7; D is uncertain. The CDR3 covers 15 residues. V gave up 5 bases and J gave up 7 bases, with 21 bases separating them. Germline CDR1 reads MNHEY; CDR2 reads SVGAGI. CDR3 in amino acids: CASSPDRGDDVEQYF. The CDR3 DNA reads TGTGCCAGCAGTCCGGACCGTGGAGATGATGTGGAGCAGTACTTC.

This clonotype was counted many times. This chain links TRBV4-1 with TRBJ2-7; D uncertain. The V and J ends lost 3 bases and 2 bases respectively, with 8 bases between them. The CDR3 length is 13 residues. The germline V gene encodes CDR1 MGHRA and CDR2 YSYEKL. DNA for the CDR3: TGCGCCAGCAGCCACGGCCCGACCTACGAGCAGTACTTC. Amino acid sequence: CASSHGPTYEQYF.

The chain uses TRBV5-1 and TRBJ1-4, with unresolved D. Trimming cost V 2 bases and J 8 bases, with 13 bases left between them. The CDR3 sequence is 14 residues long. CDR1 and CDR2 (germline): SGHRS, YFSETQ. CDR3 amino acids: CASSFSLDQEKLFF. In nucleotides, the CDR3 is TGCGCCAGCAGCTTTAGTCTAGATCAAGAAAAACTGTTTTTT.

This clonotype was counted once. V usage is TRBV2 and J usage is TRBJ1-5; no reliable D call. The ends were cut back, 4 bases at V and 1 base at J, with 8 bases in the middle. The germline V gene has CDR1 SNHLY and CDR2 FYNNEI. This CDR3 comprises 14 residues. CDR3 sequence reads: CASSVGRSNQPQHF. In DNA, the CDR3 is TGTGCCAGCAGTGTCGGTAGGAGCAATCAGCCCCAGCATTTT.

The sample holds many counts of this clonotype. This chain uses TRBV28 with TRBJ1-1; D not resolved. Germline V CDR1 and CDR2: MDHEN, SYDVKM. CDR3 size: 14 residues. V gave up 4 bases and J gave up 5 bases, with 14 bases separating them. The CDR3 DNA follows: TGTGCCAGCAGTTACCAGACCCTGGGTACTGAAGCTTTCTTT. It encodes CASSYQTLGTEAFF.